This T cell receptor (beta chain) was sequenced during a study of blood T cell repertoires in COVID-19. Study details: PBMCs, B-cell-depleted T cells, or T cells were the source of the cDNA or gDNA that made up the material.

Germline CDR1 is SGHNT and CDR2 is YENEEA. CDR3 size: 13 residues. V lost 5 bases and J 8 bases, leaving 13 bases between the germline ends. Assay used: immunoSEQ multiplex PCR; TCRdb lists only in-frame clones, some missing. The sample lists some 330,000 clones, over 80% occurring once. This chain joins TRBV11-3 and TRBJ1-3; D is uncertain. This TCR derives from a woman in her 50s who had recovered from COVID-19. The specimen sequenced was PBMCs or T cells enriched from blood (not recorded which). The CDR3 sequence is CASSRPPSDTIYF. CDR3 sequence (DNA): TGTGCCAGCAGCCGCCCTCCCAGTGACACCATATATTTT.